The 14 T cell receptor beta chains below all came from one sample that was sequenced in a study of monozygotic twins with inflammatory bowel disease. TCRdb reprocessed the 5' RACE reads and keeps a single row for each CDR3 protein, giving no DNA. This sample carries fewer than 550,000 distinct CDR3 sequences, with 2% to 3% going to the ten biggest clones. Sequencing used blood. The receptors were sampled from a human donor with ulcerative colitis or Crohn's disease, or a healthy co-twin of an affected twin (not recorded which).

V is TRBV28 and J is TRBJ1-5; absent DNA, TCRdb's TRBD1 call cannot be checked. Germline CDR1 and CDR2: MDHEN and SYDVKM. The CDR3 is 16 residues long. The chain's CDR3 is CASSPQGTKANQPQHF.

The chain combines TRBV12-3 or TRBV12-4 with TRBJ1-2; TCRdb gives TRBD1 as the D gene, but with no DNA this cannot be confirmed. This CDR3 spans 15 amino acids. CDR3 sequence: CASSSKTQGIYGYTF.

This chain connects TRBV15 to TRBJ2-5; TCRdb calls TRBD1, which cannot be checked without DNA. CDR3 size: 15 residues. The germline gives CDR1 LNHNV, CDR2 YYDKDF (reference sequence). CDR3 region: CATSLWTGAGETQYF.

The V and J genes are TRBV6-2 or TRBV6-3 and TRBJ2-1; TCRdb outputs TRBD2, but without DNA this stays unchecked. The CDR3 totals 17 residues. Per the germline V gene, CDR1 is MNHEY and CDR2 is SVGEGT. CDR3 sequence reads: CASSYSRASGINNEQFF.

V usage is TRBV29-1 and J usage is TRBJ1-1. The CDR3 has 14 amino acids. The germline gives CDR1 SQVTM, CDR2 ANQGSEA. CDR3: CSVKLGLTATEAFF.

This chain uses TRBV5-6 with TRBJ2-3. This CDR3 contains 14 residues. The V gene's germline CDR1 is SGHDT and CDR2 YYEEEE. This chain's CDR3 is CASSPAGWPDTQYF.

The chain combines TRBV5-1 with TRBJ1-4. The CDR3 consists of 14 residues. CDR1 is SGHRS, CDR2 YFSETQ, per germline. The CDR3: CASSLGSTNEKLFF. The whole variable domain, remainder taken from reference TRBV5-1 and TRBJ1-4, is KAGVTQTPRYLIKTRGQQVTLSCSPISGHRSVSWYQQTPGQGLQFLFEYFSETQRNKGNFPGRFSGRQFSNSRSEMNVSTLELGDSALYLCASSLGSTNEKLFFGSGTQLSVL.

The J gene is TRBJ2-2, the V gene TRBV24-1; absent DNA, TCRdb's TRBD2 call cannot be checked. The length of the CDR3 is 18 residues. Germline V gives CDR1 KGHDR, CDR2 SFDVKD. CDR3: CATSDTYPTSEYTGELFF.

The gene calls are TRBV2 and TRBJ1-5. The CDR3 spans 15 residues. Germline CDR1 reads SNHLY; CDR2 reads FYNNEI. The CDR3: CASSVGGIGNQPQHF. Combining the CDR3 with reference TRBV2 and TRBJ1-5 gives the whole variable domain EPEVTQTPSHQVTQMGQEVILRCVPISNHLYFYWYRQILGQKVEFLVSFYNNEISEKSEIFDDQFSVERPDGSNFTLKIRSTKLEDSAMYFCASSVGGIGNQPQHFGDGTRLSIL.

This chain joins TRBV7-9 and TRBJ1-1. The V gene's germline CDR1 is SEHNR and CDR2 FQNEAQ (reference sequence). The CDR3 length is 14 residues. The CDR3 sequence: CASSFSGINTEAFF. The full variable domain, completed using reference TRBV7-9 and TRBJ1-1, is DTGVSQNPRHKITKRGQNVTFRCDPISEHNRLYWYRQTLGQGPEFLTYFQNEAQLEKSRLLSDRFSAERPKGSFSTLEIQRTEQGDSAMYLCASSFSGINTEAFFGQGTRLTVV.

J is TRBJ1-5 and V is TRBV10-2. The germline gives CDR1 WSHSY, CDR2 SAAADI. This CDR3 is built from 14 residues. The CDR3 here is CASRGGRSNQPQHF.

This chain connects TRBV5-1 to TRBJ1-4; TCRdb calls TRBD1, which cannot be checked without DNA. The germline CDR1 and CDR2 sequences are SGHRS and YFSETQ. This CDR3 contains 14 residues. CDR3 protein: CASSLQDGAEKLFF. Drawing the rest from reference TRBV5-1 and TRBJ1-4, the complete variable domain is KAGVTQTPRYLIKTRGQQVTLSCSPISGHRSVSWYQQTPGQGLQFLFEYFSETQRNKGNFPGRFSGRQFSNSRSEMNVSTLELGDSALYLCASSLQDGAEKLFFGSGTQLSVL.

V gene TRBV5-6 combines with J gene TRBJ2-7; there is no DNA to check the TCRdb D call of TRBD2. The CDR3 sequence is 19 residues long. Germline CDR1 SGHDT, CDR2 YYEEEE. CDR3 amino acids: CASSHLGLAGGQGVYEQYF.

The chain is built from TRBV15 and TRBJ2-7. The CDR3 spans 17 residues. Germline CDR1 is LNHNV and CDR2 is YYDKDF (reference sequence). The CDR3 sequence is CATSRDISRVGNYEQYF.